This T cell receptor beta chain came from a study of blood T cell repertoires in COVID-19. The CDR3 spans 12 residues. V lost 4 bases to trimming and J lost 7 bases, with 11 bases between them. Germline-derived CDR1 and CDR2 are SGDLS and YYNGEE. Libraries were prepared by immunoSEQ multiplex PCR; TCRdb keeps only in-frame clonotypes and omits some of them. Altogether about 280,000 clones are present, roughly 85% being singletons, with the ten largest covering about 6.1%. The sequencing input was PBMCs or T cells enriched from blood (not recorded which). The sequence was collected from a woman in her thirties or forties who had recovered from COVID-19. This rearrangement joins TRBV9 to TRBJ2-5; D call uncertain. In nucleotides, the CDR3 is TGTGCCAGCAGCCCTACCACGGGGACCCAGTACTTC. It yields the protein CASSPTTGTQYF.